Following are 12 T cell receptor beta chains from one sample sequenced in a study of blood T cell repertoires in COVID-19. Only in-frame clones appear in the TCRdb table, and some are missing; sequencing was by immunoSEQ multiplex PCR. The table has 130,000 to 150,000 clones, around four fifths seen once. Input material: PBMCs or T cells enriched from blood (not recorded which). These receptors were obtained from a woman in her forties who had recovered from COVID-19.

The chain carries TRBV28 and TRBJ2-2; TRBD1 matches 9 bases. With 6 bases clipped from V and 5 bases from J, the junction kept 10 bases outside the gene matches. The CDR3 runs to 16 residues. Germline V gene data show CDR1 as MDHEN and CDR2 as SYDVKM. CDR3 bases: TGTGCCAGCAGCCCGACAGGGGGGGGCATGACCGGGGAGCTGTTTTTT. Protein product: CASSPTGGGMTGELFF.

The genes are TRBV5-1 and TRBJ1-5, with 10 bases fitting TRBD1. Germline CDR1 SGHRS, CDR2 YFSETQ. Trimming at V came to 0 bases and at J to 4 bases, leaving 1 base not matched to a gene. The CDR3 has 15 residues. CDR3 region: CASSLGGQGNQPQHF. The CDR3 bases are TGCGCCAGCAGCTTGGGGGGACAGGGGAATCAGCCCCAGCATTTT.

The chain couples TRBV18 to TRBJ1-1; D remains ambiguous. V lost 6 bases and J lost 1, with 9 bases in between. This CDR3 has 13 amino acids. CDR1 and CDR2 from the germline V gene are KGHSH and LQKENI. The CDR3 sequence is CASSRIRNTEAFF. The CDR3 DNA follows: TGTGCCAGCTCGCGGATTAGGAACACTGAAGCTTTCTTT.

V gene TRBV2 combines with J gene TRBJ1-1; D is perhaps TRBD1 (6 bases). Germline assignment: CDR1 SNHLY and CDR2 FYNNEI. The CDR3 is made up of 18 amino acids. Trimming took 6 bases from V and 0 from J, leaving 23 bases between them. The CDR3 sequence is CASSIVRGLRSMNTEAFF. The CDR3 DNA sequence: TGTGCCAGCAGCATCGTCAGGGGCCTGCGGAGTATGAACACTGAAGCTTTCTTT.

The chain has TRBV7-8 and TRBJ2-7; no firm D call. Germline CDR1 reads SGHVS; CDR2 reads FQNEAQ. There are 13 residues in the CDR3. The V gene lost 0 bases and the J gene lost 6 bases, with 9 bases spanning the gap. The CDR3 spells CASSLAWLVEQYF. CDR3 bases: TGTGCCAGCAGCTTAGCGTGGCTAGTCGAGCAGTACTTC.

This chain uses TRBV12-3 or TRBV12-4 with TRBJ1-2, with D perhaps TRBD1 (6 bases). V lost 6 bases, J lost 8 bases, and 13 bases lay in between. CDR3 length: 12 residues. The CDR3 DNA sequence: TGTGCCAGCAGACCAAGGACAGTAGGCTACACCTTC. It specifies CASRPRTVGYTF.

The chain uses TRBV10-3 and TRBJ1-3; D is possibly TRBD1 (6 bases). CDR3 size: 14 residues. The V gene lost 6 bases and the J gene lost 2 bases, with 11 bases spanning the gap. The germline CDR1 and CDR2 sequences are ENHRY and SYGVKD. The CDR3 sequence is CAISENRAGNTIYF. CDR3 in DNA: TGTGCCATCAGCGAAAACAGGGCTGGAAACACCATATATTTT.

The rearrangement uses TRBV25-1 and TRBJ1-1; D may be TRBD1 (5 bases). Germline V gene data show CDR1 as MGHDK and CDR2 as SYGVNS. The ends were cut back, 10 bases at V and 8 bases at J, with 14 bases in the middle. The CDR3 loop spans 11 amino acids. Here the CDR3 reads CATSPGQEAFF. The CDR3 nucleotides read TGTGCCACCTCCCCAGGGCAGGAAGCTTTCTTT.

The chain links TRBV5-6 to TRBJ2-1; 9 bases map to TRBD1. The V and J ends lost 3 bases and 2 bases, in that order; junction bases with no gene match: 3. Germline values: CDR1 SGHDT, CDR2 YYEEEE. The CDR3 runs to 15 residues. CDR3 DNA: TGTGCCAGCAGCTCGTACAGGGGGCCCTACAATGAGCAGTTCTTC. Translation: CASSSYRGPYNEQFF.

The chain has TRBV19 and TRBJ1-2, with D perhaps matching TRBD1 (5 bases). The CDR3 contains 15 residues. With 2 bases removed from V and 3 bases from J, the gap between germline ends came to 13 bases. Germline V lookup: CDR1 LNHDA, CDR2 SQIVND (reference sequence). Here the CDR3 DNA reads TGTGCCAGTAGTATATCAGGGCGAGCCTACTATGGCTACACCTTC. It is translated as CASSISGRAYYGYTF.

CDR3 DNA sequence: TGCGCCAGCAGCTTGGAGGGTGGCGGGGGCTACGAGCAGTACTTC. Amino acid sequence: CASSLEGGGGYEQYF. This chain links TRBV5-1 with TRBJ2-7; 7 nucleotides agree with TRBD2. J gave up 3 bases and V 0 bases, and 6 bases lay outside the gene matches. The CDR3 has 15 amino acids. Germline V gene sequence: CDR1 SGHRS, CDR2 YFSETQ.

The chain carries TRBV19 and TRBJ2-1, with 11 bases fitting TRBD2. The trim removed 3 bases at V and 4 bases at J, leaving 2 bases unmatched. The CDR3 consists of 15 residues. Per germline, CDR1 LNHDA and CDR2 SQIVND (reference sequence). The CDR3 DNA reads TGTGCCAGTAGTATGGGGACTAGCGGTTACAATGAGCAGTTCTTC. Amino acids: CASSMGTSGYNEQFF.